This is a list of T cell receptor beta chains from one sample in a study of shared clonotypes between healthy human individuals. TCRdb keeps only in-frame clones here, not all; method: immunoSEQ multiplex PCR. The sample contains about 2,200,000 clones, 85% to 95% of which appear only once. Sequencing was carried out using naive CD8+ T cells from PBMCs. These receptors originate from a man aged 18 to 30 in good health. Some clones in this sample may be carry-over from other donors' samples. The CDR3 runs from the conserved cysteine through the conserved F or W. The D gene is left open where the match is weak.

TRBJ1-1,TRBV7-9,.,CASSFVGNTEAFF,TGTGCCAGCAGCTTTGTAGGAAACACTGAAGCTTTCTTT
TRBJ1-4,TRBV9,.,CASSVAGRGKEKLFF,TGTGCCAGCAGCGTAGCGGGCAGGGGAAAAGAAAAACTGTTTTTT
TRBJ2-2,TRBV6-5,.,CASSYSGENTGELFF,TGTGCCAGCAGTTACTCGGGGGAGAACACCGGGGAGCTGTTTTTT
TRBJ2-7,TRBV9,.,CASSVGNHFSYEQYF,TGTGCCAGCAGCGTAGGGAACCACTTCTCCTACGAGCAGTACTTC
TRBJ2-1,TRBV5-1,TRBD1,CASSSPGQGFNEQFF,TGCGCCAGCAGCTCCCCGGGACAGGGTTTTAATGAGCAGTTCTTC
TRBJ2-7,TRBV6-1,.,CASSEGVPNPAYEQYF,TGTGCCAGCAGTGAAGGTGTGCCTAACCCCGCTTACGAGCAGTACTTC
TRBJ1-1,TRBV19,.,CASRLRGTEAFF,TGTGCCAGTAGACTGAGGGGGACTGAAGCTTTCTTT
TRBJ2-3,TRBV28,.,CASSSRRLGGTHTDTQYF,TGTGCCAGCAGTTCAAGAAGGCTAGGGGGTACACACACAGATACGCAGTATTTT
TRBJ2-7,TRBV19,TRBD2,CASSIGSGRIIYEQYF,TGTGCCAGTAGTATAGGAAGCGGGAGGATCATATACGAGCAGTACTTC
TRBJ1-4,TRBV4-1,TRBD1,CASSHRTGQSEKLFF,TGCGCCAGCAGCCACCGGACAGGGCAAAGTGAAAAACTGTTTTTT
TRBJ2-7,TRBV19,.,CASSSVGQAGEQYF,TGTGCCAGTAGCTCCGTCGGGCAGGCGGGAGAGCAGTACTTC
TRBJ2-2,TRBV28,.,CASRSFGPRFSTGELFF,TGTGCCAGCAGGTCATTCGGACCTCGATTTTCCACCGGGGAGCTGTTTTTT
TRBJ1-5,TRBV15,.,CATSREPNSNQPQHF,TGTGCCACCAGCAGAGAACCTAATAGCAATCAGCCCCAGCATTTT
TRBJ1-5,TRBV19,.,CASSIDLGEGNQPQHF,TGTGCCAGTAGTATAGACCTCGGGGAGGGCAATCAGCCCCAGCATTTT
TRBJ2-7,TRBV30,.,CAWSVPPRLGSYEQYF,TGTGCCTGGAGTGTACCCCCCCGGTTGGGTTCCTACGAGCAGTACTTC
TRBJ2-2,TRBV27,TRBD2,CASSPSSSGNGELFF,TGTGCCAGCAGTCCCTCCTCTAGCGGGAACGGGGAGCTGTTTTTT
TRBJ2-1,TRBV4-3,.,CASSQDGYSYNEQFF,TGCGCCAGCAGCCAAGATGGTTACTCCTACAATGAGCAGTTCTTC
TRBJ2-7,TRBV27,.,CASSLSLRGVTYEQYF,TGTGCCAGCAGTTTATCGCTCAGGGGGGTCACCTACGAGCAGTACTTC
TRBJ1-1,TRBV5-4,TRBD1,CASSFLDRGTEAFF,TGTGCCAGCAGCTTTCTTGACAGGGGGACTGAAGCTTTCTTT
TRBJ2-1,TRBV27,TRBD2,CASSLSSGIVYNEQFF,TGTGCCAGCAGTTTATCTAGCGGGATCGTCTACAATGAGCAGTTCTTC
TRBJ2-1,TRBV10-2,TRBD1,CASSPGQGLYNEQFF,TGCGCCAGCAGCCCGGGACAGGGGTTATACAATGAGCAGTTCTTC
TRBJ2-5,TRBV21-1,.,CASSPGGTEQETQYF,TGTGCCAGCAGCCCTGGAGGGACTGAACAAGAGACCCAGTACTTC
TRBJ2-1,TRBV12-5,TRBD1,CASGPHRGEQFF,TGTGCTAGTGGTCCACACAGGGGGGAGCAGTTCTTC
TRBJ1-4,TRBV30,TRBD1,CAWSDQGDPNEKLFF,TGTGCCTGGAGTGACCAGGGGGACCCTAATGAAAAACTGTTTTTT
TRBJ2-7,TRBV27,.,CASSSPGDYEQYF,TGTGCCAGCAGTTCCCCAGGGGACTACGAGCAGTACTTC
TRBJ2-7,TRBV29-1,.,CSVEEGTPYEQYF,TGCAGCGTTGAAGAGGGCACCCCCTACGAGCAGTACTTC
TRBJ2-1,TRBV27,.,CASSLSAASYNEQFF,TGTGCCAGCAGTTTATCAGCGGCATCCTACAATGAGCAGTTCTTC
TRBJ2-7,TRBV11-3,.,CASSHRTDYEQYF,TGTGCCAGCAGCCATCGGACAGACTACGAGCAGTACTTC